Many counts were recorded for the clone carrying this T cell receptor (beta chain). Antigen specificity is unknown. Trimming left V 2 bases short and J 0 bases short, with 20 bases between. Germline V gene sequence: CDR1 SGHNT, CDR2 YYREEE (reference sequence). The CDR3 loop spans 18 amino acids. This entry belongs to a study of early T cells in non-severe SARS-CoV-2 infection. Study at large: Bulk RNA taken from unsorted whole blood was sequenced, leaving chains unpaired. Study findings and constraints: VDJdb matching favored anti-spike CD8 responses, missing private and CD4 specificities.

Unique molecular identifiers tagged individual cDNA molecules. From the 5' RACE reads, TCRdb called clonotypes with MiXCR, one entry per CDR3 protein. The repertoire holds 60,000 to 75,000 distinct CDR3 sequences, 4% to 6% seen once, with roughly 3.6% in the top ten. The sequence came from an adult who was a healthcare worker with PCR-confirmed SARS-CoV-2 infection or an uninfected control (not recorded which). The donor label of this sample is uncertain. This chain links TRBV5-4 with TRBJ1-1; the D is unclear. The input for sequencing was whole blood, taken at baseline. Here the CDR3 reads CASSLRRFPSNMNTEAFF. DNA of the CDR3: TGTGCCAGCAGCTTACGGCGGTTTCCCTCGAATATGAACACTGAAGCTTTCTTT.